This is a list of T cell receptor beta chains from one sample in a study of blood T cell repertoires in COVID-19. Sequencing used immunoSEQ multiplex PCR; TCRdb keeps in-frame clones, though not all of them. The sample consists of 150,000 to 200,000 clones, about 82% of them appearing once. Material for sequencing was peripheral blood. These TCRs come from a man in his 70s with active or convalescent COVID-19. The conserved cysteine and the conserved F or W are not part of the CDR3 here. D genes are given only for firm matches.

NA TRBJ2-7 TRBV4-2 ASSQGEDTYEQY
NA TRBJ2-1 TRBV4-2 ASSQGVYGNEQF
NA TRBJ1-3 TRBV5-4 ASSPRYRGNTIY
NA TRBJ2-1 TRBV7-2 ASSFTNNEQF
NA TRBJ2-5 TRBV6-5 ASSKMQGFAETQY
TRBD1 TRBJ1-5 TRBV29-1 SVEAPGGSNQPQH
NA TRBJ2-5 TRBV18 ASSPRGRAPGETQY
NA TRBJ2-5 TRBV18 ASSYGQQETQY
TRBD2 TRBJ2-7 TRBV10-3 AISESTSGSGEQY
NA TRBJ1-1 TRBV6-5 ASSYQVRTQSEAF
NA TRBJ1-2 TRBV5-4 ASSLAAGEYYGYT
TRBD1 TRBJ1-1 TRBV11-2 ASSLTGVETEAF
NA TRBJ1-1 TRBV11-2 ASSQSPRGGTEAF
NA TRBJ2-5 TRBV5-6 ASSFQETQY
NA TRBJ1-3 TRBV7-2 ASSLSGDGNTIY
NA TRBJ2-5 TRBV7-2 ASTSPAGETQY
NA TRBJ1-5 TRBV5-6 ASSSHSGQGGQPQH
TRBD1 TRBJ2-7 TRBV30 AWSSNNRGFYEQY
TRBD1 TRBJ2-3 TRBV13 ASSQGQSSSPGTQY
TRBD2 TRBJ2-2 TRBV7-6 ASSLVAGSTGELF
NA TRBJ2-1 TRBV29-1 SVEAGREAL
NA TRBJ1-5 TRBV6-2/TRBV6-3 ASSYSRRAYQPQH
TRBD2 TRBJ2-1 TRBV7-9 ASSLGGRLAVQF
NA TRBJ1-5 TRBV19 ASSIAGPKNQPQH
TRBD2 TRBJ2-7 TRBV14 ASSHIGLAVYEQY
TRBD1 TRBJ1-2 TRBV19 ASRTSGRDSTHLGYT
NA TRBJ2-7 TRBV18 ASSPAPDSYEQY
TRBD2 TRBJ2-7 TRBV4-2 ASSQEGLDNYEQY
TRBD1 TRBJ2-5 TRBV4-3 ASSPGGLAETQY
NA TRBJ2-5 TRBV2 ASSEGQGRTQY
NA TRBJ1-6 TRBV30 AWSRVGGNSPLH
NA TRBJ1-1 TRBV10-1 ASSELQGSTEAF
TRBD1 TRBJ1-5 TRBV2 ASSQTGDDNQPQH
TRBD1 TRBJ1-2 TRBV7-2 ASSERTGGLYGYT
NA TRBJ1-6 TRBV18 ASSLAVNNSPLH
TRBD1 TRBJ2-5 TRBV7-9 ASSSSGTGGGETQY
NA TRBJ2-1 TRBV7-2 ASSPTRGSYNEQF
TRBD1 TRBJ1-2 TRBV28 ASRTGDYGYT
NA TRBJ1-1 TRBV10-3 AISDYRGYTEAF
TRBD1 TRBJ2-7 TRBV5-6 ASSFGQGAFSSYEQY
NA TRBJ1-6 TRBV7-2 ASSWSGSYNSPLH
NA TRBJ1-4 TRBV4-3 ASSLNRGGGNEKLF
TRBD1 TRBJ2-7 TRBV6-5 ASRPGTGSYEQY
TRBD2 TRBJ2-3 TRBV24-1 ATAGVTDTQY
NA TRBJ1-1 TRBV7-9 ASSLDLGAGAF
TRBD2 TRBJ2-3 TRBV7-6 ASSLATSGSITDTQY
NA TRBJ2-7 TRBV29-1 SVEDQRDEQY
TRBD1 TRBJ2-7 TRBV11-2 ASSPRQGRVYEQY
NA TRBJ2-7 TRBV5-1 ASSSVPSLTGNSYEQY
TRBD2 TRBJ2-5 TRBV5-5 ASSPGTSGLGIGETQY
TRBD1 TRBJ2-4 TRBV5-1 ASSPGQPGDIQY
TRBD1 TRBJ1-1 TRBV3-1/TRBV3-2 ASSFRDREAF
NA TRBJ2-6 TRBV5-1 ASSSHRVNTGANVLT
NA TRBJ1-1 TRBV6-2/TRBV6-3 ASSRHSRGNTEAF
TRBD2 TRBJ2-3 TRBV25-1 ASNTNTGTSGADTQY
NA TRBJ2-7 TRBV6-2/TRBV6-3 ASSLGHPYEQY
NA TRBJ2-7 TRBV5-1 ASSWGVGYEQY